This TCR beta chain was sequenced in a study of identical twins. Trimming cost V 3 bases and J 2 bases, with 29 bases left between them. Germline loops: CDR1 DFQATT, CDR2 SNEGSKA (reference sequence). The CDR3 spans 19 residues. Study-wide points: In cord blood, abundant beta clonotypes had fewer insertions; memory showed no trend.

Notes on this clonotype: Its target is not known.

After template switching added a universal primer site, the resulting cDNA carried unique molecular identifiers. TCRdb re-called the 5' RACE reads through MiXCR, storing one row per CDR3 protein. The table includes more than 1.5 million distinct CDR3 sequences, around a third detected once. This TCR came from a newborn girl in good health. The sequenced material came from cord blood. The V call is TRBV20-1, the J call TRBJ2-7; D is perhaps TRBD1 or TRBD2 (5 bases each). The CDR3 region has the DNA TGCAGTGCTAGGGGTGATGAGCCAGGGCTAAAGGGGAGAGCCTACGAGCAGTACTTC. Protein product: CSARGDEPGLKGRAYEQYF.